The T cell receptor beta chain under discussion was sequenced for a study of T-cell reconstitution after alpha-beta-depleted transplantation in children. Study conclusions and caveats: T cells produced anew were the main source of T-cell counts and diversity one year after transplant. Reportedly, only several hundred clones from non-depleted graft cells drove alpha-beta T-cell counts at about two months. Some patients' high day-60 TCRbeta diversity was traced to surviving recipient T cells and thymic progenitors.

This clonotype turned up a few times. Its target is unknown. V lost 5 bases, J lost 4 bases, and 22 bases lay in between. CDR1 and CDR2 (germline): MDHEN, SYDVKM. The CDR3 has 17 amino acids. The TCRbeta library was prepared with unique molecular identifiers. TCRdb fed the PCR reads into MiXCR, producing one record per CDR3 protein. The sample records approximately 350,000 distinct CDR3 sequences, 16% being singletons. Source: PBMCs, mostly from graft donor cells, taken 360 days after TCRalphabeta/CD19-depleted stem cell transplant. The chain recombines TRBV28 with TRBJ2-3, with a possible D match to TRBD2 (5 bases). This clonotype originated in a male patient under 10 years old who had a stem cell transplant for acute lymphoblastic leukemia, so the T cells may come from the graft donor. CDR3 DNA: TGTGCCAGCAGTCCAACCACGGCCGGGGTCTATGCAGATACGCAGTATTTT. This sequence encodes CASSPTTAGVYADTQYF.